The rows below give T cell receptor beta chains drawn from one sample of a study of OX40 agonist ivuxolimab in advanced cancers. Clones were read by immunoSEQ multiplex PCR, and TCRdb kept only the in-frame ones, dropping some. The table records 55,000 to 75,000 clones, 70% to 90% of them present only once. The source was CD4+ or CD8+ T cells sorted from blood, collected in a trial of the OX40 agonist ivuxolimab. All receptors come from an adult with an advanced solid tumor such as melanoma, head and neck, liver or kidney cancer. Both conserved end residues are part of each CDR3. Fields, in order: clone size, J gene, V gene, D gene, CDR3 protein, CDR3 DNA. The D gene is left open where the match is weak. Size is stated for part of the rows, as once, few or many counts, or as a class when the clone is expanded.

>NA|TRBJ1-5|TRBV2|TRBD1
CASSKQGGNSNQPQHF
TGTGCCAGCAGCAAACAGGGGGGTAATAGCAATCAGCCCCAGCATTTT
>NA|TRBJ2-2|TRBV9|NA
CASSVGSGPMTGELFF
TGTGCCAGCAGCGTAGGGAGCGGACCCATGACCGGGGAGCTGTTTTTT
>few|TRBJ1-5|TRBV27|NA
CASSRLAADSNQPQHF
TGTGCCAGCAGTCGCCTGGCAGCGGATAGCAATCAGCCCCAGCATTTT
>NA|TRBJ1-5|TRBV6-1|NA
CASSDLSNQPQHF
TGTGCCAGCAGTGACTTAAGCAATCAGCCCCAGCATTTT
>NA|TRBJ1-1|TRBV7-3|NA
CASSFGTVNTEAFF
TGTGCCAGCAGCTTCGGGACGGTGAACACTGAAGCTTTCTTT
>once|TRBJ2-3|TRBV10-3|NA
CAISEPAGHLGVLVDTQYF
TGTGCCATCAGTGAGCCTGCTGGACATCTAGGGGTCTTAGTAGATACGCAGTATTTT
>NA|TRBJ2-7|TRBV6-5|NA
CASSLTGNGYEQYF
TGTGCCAGCAGCCTTACAGGGAATGGCTACGAGCAGTACTTC
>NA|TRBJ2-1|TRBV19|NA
CASSPSREQFF
TGTGCCAGTAGTCCCTCCCGTGAGCAGTTCTTC
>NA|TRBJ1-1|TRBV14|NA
CASSPSRRNTEAFF
TGTGCCAGCAGCCCTAGCCGTAGGAACACTGAAGCTTTCTTT
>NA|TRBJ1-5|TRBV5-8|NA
CASSFLWPQHF
TGTGCCAGCAGCTTCCTATGGCCCCAGCATTTT
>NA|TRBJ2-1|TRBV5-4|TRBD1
CASSQGGTGNEQFF
TGTGCCAGCAGCCAAGGGGGGACAGGCAATGAGCAGTTCTTC
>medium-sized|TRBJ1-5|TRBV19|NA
CASSGGESQPQHF
TGTGCCAGTAGCGGGGGAGAAAGCCAGCCCCAGCATTTT
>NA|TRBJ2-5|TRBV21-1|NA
CASSKFGLGETQYF
TGTGCCAGCAGCAAATTCGGTTTGGGAGAGACCCAGTACTTC
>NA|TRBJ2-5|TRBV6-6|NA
CASSYPGQGGETQYF
TGTGCCAGCAGTTACCCCGGACAGGGAGGGGAGACCCAGTACTTC
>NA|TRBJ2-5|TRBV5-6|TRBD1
CASSRTGGETQYF
TGTGCCAGCAGCCGGACAGGGGGCGAGACCCAGTACTTC
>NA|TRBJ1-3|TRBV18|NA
CASSRLSMSGTVSGNTIYF
TGTGCCAGCTCACGCTTGTCTATGAGTGGTACGGTCTCTGGAAACACCATATATTTT
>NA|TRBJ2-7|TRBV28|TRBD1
CASSGRGTGYYEQYF
TGTGCCAGCAGCGGCCGTGGGACAGGCTACTACGAGCAGTACTTC
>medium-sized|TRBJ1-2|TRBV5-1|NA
CASSLEQGGYTF
TGCGCCAGCAGCTTGGAACAGGGCGGCTACACCTTC
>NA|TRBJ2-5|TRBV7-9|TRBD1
CASSRSGQGWEETQYF
TGTGCCAGCAGCCGATCGGGACAGGGGTGGGAAGAGACCCAGTACTTC
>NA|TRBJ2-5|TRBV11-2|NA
CASSLGTQETQYF
TGTGCCAGCAGCTTGGGTACCCAAGAGACCCAGTACTTC
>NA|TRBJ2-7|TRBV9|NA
CASSVDGASSYEQYF
TGTGCCAGCAGCGTAGACGGGGCCAGCTCCTACGAGCAGTACTTC
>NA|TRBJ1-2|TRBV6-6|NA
CASSLTGKGYGYTF
TGTGCCAGCAGTCTGACGGGCAAAGGCTATGGCTACACCTTC
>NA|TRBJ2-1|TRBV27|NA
CASSLSAAGSSYNEQFF
TGTGCCAGCAGTTTAAGTGCTGCGGGAAGCTCCTACAATGAGCAGTTCTTC
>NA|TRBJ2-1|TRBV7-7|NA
CASSLNAGVNEQFF
TGTGCCAGCAGCTTAAACGCAGGGGTAAATGAGCAGTTCTTC
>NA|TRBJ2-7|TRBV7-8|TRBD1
CASSLGTGVGYEQYF
TGTGCCAGCAGCTTAGGGACAGGGGTCGGGTACGAGCAGTACTTC
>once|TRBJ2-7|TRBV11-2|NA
CASSFVLESYEQYF
TGTGCCAGCAGCTTTGTTCTAGAATCCTACGAGCAGTACTTC
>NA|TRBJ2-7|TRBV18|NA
CASSPGYEQYF
TGTGCCAGCTCACCAGGGTACGAGCAGTACTTC
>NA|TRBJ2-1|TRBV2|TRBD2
CASSARSGTSRNEQFF
TGTGCCAGCAGTGCGCGGTCCGGGACTAGCAGGAATGAGCAGTTCTTC
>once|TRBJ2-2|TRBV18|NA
CASSPLVENTGELFF
TGTGCCAGCTCACCTTTGGTCGAGAACACCGGGGAGCTGTTTTTT
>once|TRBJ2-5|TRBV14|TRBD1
CASSARDREETQYF
TGTGCCAGCAGCGCTAGGGACAGGGAAGAGACCCAGTACTTC
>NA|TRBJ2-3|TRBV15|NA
CATRPGMNTDTQYF
TGTGCCACCAGGCCGGGTATGAACACAGATACGCAGTATTTT
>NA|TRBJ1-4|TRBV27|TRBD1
CASRVRGQGFSTNEKLFF
TGTGCCAGCAGGGTGAGGGGACAGGGGTTTTCAACTAATGAAAAACTGTTTTTT
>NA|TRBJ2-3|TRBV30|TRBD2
CAWSVLAGAADTQYF
TGTGCCTGGAGTGTACTAGCGGGAGCGGCAGACACGCAGTATTTT
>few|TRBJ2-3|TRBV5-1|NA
CASSLGGVTDTQYF
TGCGCCAGCAGCTTGGGGGGAGTCACAGATACGCAGTATTTT
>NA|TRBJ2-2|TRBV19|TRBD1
CASRNLGTGNTGELFF
TGTGCCAGTAGGAACTTAGGGACAGGGAATACCGGGGAGCTGTTTTTT
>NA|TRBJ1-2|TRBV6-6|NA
CASSYSGAGYTF
TGTGCCAGCAGTTACTCCGGCGCTGGCTACACCTTC
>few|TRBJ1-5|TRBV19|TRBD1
CASTTDRWDQPQHF
TGTGCCAGTACCACGGACAGGTGGGATCAGCCCCAGCATTTT
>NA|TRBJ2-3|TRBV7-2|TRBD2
CASSRRTSGGLSTDTQYF
TGTGCCAGCAGCCGCCGGACTAGCGGGGGCCTTAGCACAGATACGCAGTATTTT
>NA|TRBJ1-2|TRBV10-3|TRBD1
CAISDRGQGGYTF
TGTGCCATCAGCGACAGGGGTCAAGGTGGCTACACCTTC
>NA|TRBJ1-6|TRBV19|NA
CASSPTGPLSTYNSPLHF
TGTGCCAGTAGCCCAACGGGACCCCTGTCGACCTATAATTCACCCCTCCACTTT
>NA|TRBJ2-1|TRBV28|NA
CASSPAGTALSEQFF
TGTGCCAGCAGTCCCGCAGGGACGGCCCTTTCTGAGCAGTTCTTC
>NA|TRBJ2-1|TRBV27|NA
CASSSLSPKDEQFF
TGTGCCAGCAGTTCCCTCTCCCCTAAGGATGAGCAGTTCTTC
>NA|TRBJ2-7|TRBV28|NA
CASSTRPIYEQYF
TGTGCCAGCAGTACTCGGCCGATTTACGAGCAGTACTTC
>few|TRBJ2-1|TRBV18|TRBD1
CASSRETGYNEQFF
TGTGCCAGCTCACGGGAGACAGGGTACAATGAGCAGTTCTTC
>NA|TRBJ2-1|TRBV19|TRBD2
CATSGGRSSYNEQFF
TGTGCCACCTCGGGGGGGAGGAGCTCCTACAATGAGCAGTTCTTC
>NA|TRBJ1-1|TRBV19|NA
CASSSQGLEGYTEAFF
TGTGCCAGTAGTAGCCAGGGATTAGAGGGGTACACTGAAGCTTTCTTT
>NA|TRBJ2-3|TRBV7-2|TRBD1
CASSSPGTGGYF
TGTGCCAGCAGCTCACCCGGGACAGGGGGGTATTTT
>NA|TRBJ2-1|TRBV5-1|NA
CASSLLGPASSYNEQFF
TGCGCCAGCAGCCTCCTAGGACCCGCTAGCTCCTACAATGAGCAGTTCTTC
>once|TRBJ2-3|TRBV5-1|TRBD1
CASSLAGGQQYF
TGCGCCAGCAGCTTGGCAGGGGGACAGCAGTATTTT
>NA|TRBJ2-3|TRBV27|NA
CASSPPIESTDTQYF
TGTGCCAGCAGCCCTCCTATTGAGTCCACAGATACGCAGTATTTT
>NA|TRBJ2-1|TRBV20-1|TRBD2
CSAGGLAEQFF
TGCAGTGCTGGGGGACTAGCAGAGCAGTTCTTC
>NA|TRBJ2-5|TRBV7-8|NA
CASSTRTALQETQYF
TGTGCCAGCAGCACCCGGACAGCACTACAAGAGACCCAGTACTTC
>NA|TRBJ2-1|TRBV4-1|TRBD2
CASSPWEGRNNEQFF
TGCGCCAGCAGCCCCTGGGAGGGGAGGAACAATGAGCAGTTCTTC
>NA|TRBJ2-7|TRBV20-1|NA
CSAGVSLEQYF
TGCAGTGCTGGGGTCTCTCTCGAGCAGTACTTC
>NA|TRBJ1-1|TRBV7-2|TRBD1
CASSSTDRGGTEAFF
TGTGCCAGCAGCTCCACGGACAGGGGAGGAACTGAAGCTTTCTTT
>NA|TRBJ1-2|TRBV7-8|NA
CASSAASNYGYTF
TGTGCCAGCAGCGCCGCATCTAACTATGGCTACACCTTC
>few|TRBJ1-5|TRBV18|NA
CASKGGDQPQHF
TGTGCCAGCAAGGGAGGGGATCAGCCCCAGCATTTT
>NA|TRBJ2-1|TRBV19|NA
CASSIDPASSNEQFF
TGTGCCAGTAGTATAGATCCGGCCAGCTCCAATGAGCAGTTCTTC